This T cell receptor beta chain appears in the sequencing data of a study of blood T cell repertoires in COVID-19. The germline V and J ends were trimmed by 5 bases and 4 bases, with 12 bases remaining between them. Germline-derived CDR1 and CDR2 are LNHDA and SQIVND (reference sequence). CDR3 length: 14 amino acids. Seattle researchers signed up patients amid active infection and tracked them longitudinally. Clones were sequenced by immunoSEQ multiplex PCR, and TCRdb holds only the in-frame ones, with some missing. The sample consists of some 140,000 clones, around 83% of them appearing once. This chain links TRBV19 with TRBJ1-5, with a weak D call TRBD1 (6 bases). The sequenced sample consisted of peripheral blood. The TCR comes from a woman in her sixties with COVID-19, enrolled during active disease. CDR3 residues: CASSFRQVNQPQHF. Here the CDR3 DNA reads TGTGCCAGTAGTTTTCGACAGGTAAATCAGCCCCAGCATTTT.